The 18 T cell receptor beta chains below come from one sample, sequenced in a study of shared clonotypes between healthy human individuals. Data came from immunoSEQ multiplex PCR; TCRdb stores just in-frame clones and leaves some out. The top ten clones hold about 33% of a sample with some 700,000 clones, about 92% of them seen once. Material for sequencing was memory CD8+ T cells from PBMCs. The subset was: CD45RO+ cells pooled with CCR7-negative TemRA cells. The receptors were sampled from a man between 18 and 35 years old in good health. Some clones in this sample may be carry-over from other donors' samples.

The sample holds many counts of this clone. In the same sample, other DNA sequences code for this CDR3. This chain uses TRBV6-5 with TRBJ2-3; weak D call: TRBD1 (6 bases). CDR3 length: 16 amino acids. In germline, CDR1 is MNHEY, CDR2 SVGAGI. Deletions cut 0 bases from V and 0 bases from J, with 10 bases between. The CDR3, as DNA: TGTGCCAGCAGTTACTCTTTTACAGGGAGCACAGATACGCAGTATTTT. Translation gives CASSYSFTGSTDTQYF.

This clone was picked up many times. J is TRBJ2-5 and V is TRBV9, with 10 bases matching TRBD1. J was trimmed by 3 bases and V by 0 bases; bases with no gene match: 5. CDR1 SGDLS and CDR2 YYNGEE come from the germline V gene. The CDR3 has 16 amino acids. The CDR3 bases are TGTGCCAGCAGCGTAGGGGGGACAGGGGAGGAAGAGACCCAGTACTTC. It translates to CASSVGGTGEEETQYF.

V usage is TRBV9 and J usage is TRBJ2-5; tentative D call: TRBD1 (5 bases). Germline CDR1 and CDR2: SGDLS and YYNGEE. Trimming left V 3 bases short and J 0 bases short, with 12 bases between. The CDR3 sequence is 15 residues long. CDR3: CASSARGTHQETQYF. As DNA, the CDR3 is TGTGCCAGCAGCGCAAGGGGCACCCACCAAGAGACCCAGTACTTC.

The chain carries TRBV9 and TRBJ1-4; the D is unclear. Germline lookup yields CDR1 SGDLS and CDR2 YYNGEE. The germline V and J ends were trimmed by 4 bases and 0 bases, with 10 bases remaining between them. This CDR3 comprises 15 residues. Written as DNA, the CDR3 is TGTGCCAGCAGCTTCATGGGTACAACTAATGAAAAACTGTTTTTT. Amino acids: CASSFMGTTNEKLFF. Variable domain in full (rest from reference TRBV9 and TRBJ1-4): DSGVTQTPKHLITATGQRVTLRCSPRSGDLSVYWYQQSLDQGLQFLIQYYNGEERAKGNILERFSAQQFPDLHSELNLSSLELGDSALYFCASSFMGTTNEKLFFGSGTQLSVL.

This chain links TRBV5-6 with TRBJ2-3, with 9 nucleotides matching TRBD1. The CDR3 runs to 15 residues. The V gene's germline CDR1 is SGHDT and CDR2 YYEEEE. V dropped 4 bases and J dropped 6; count of bases not matched to a gene: 9. CDR3 DNA sequence: TGTGCCAGCAGCCTGGGGGACAGGGTCCCGGATACGCAGTATTTT. Its protein is CASSLGDRVPDTQYF.

The gene calls are TRBV27 and TRBJ2-5, with 8 positions matching TRBD1. The J call is uncertain, as TRBJ2-7 better fits the DNA end. Germline CDR1 reads MNHEY; CDR2 reads SMNVEV (reference sequence). The CDR3 contains 15 residues. CDR3 sequence: CASTSAGGNIYEQYF. The CDR3 DNA sequence: TGTGCCAGCACCTCCGCAGGGGGCAATATCTACGAGCAGTACTTC.

This sequence joins TRBV27 and TRBJ2-2; D might be TRBD1 (5 bases). Trimming cost V 1 base and J 5 bases, with 5 bases left between them. Germline V CDR1 and CDR2: MNHEY, SMNVEV (reference sequence). The CDR3 consists of 13 residues. The CDR3 region has the DNA TGTGCCAGCAGTTTATGGACAACCGGGGAGCTGTTTTTT. This gives the protein CASSLWTTGELFF.

CDR3 loop: CASSITTGLQETQYF. The CDR3 DNA follows: TGTGCCAGCAGCATTACGACAGGTCTACAAGAGACCCAGTACTTC. This sequence joins TRBV7-6 and TRBJ2-5; TRBD1 is a possible D gene (6 bases). V lost 5 bases to trimming and J lost 2 bases, with 15 bases between them. The CDR3 extends over 15 amino acids. Germline-derived CDR1 and CDR2 are SGHVS and FNYEAQ.

The rearrangement uses TRBV27 and TRBJ2-1; tentatively, D is TRBD2 (6 bases). CDR3 size: 14 residues. Trimming pared 1 base from V and 6 bases from J, leaving 10 bases between. CDR1 MNHEY and CDR2 SMNVEV come from the germline V gene (reference sequence). Written as DNA, the CDR3 is TGTGCCAGCAGTTTATATGGAGGGGTCAATGAGCAGTTCTTC. Protein sequence: CASSLYGGVNEQFF.

The chain couples TRBV9 to TRBJ2-3; D unclear. The germline gives CDR1 SGDLS, CDR2 YYNGEE. V shed 4 bases and J shed 0 bases, with 9 bases lying between them. The CDR3 has 14 amino acids. CDR3 sequence reads: CASSPRRSTDTQYF. CDR3 in DNA: TGTGCCAGCAGCCCCCGCAGAAGCACAGATACGCAGTATTTT. Drawing the rest from reference TRBV9 and TRBJ2-3, the complete variable domain is DSGVTQTPKHLITATGQRVTLRCSPRSGDLSVYWYQQSLDQGLQFLIQYYNGEERAKGNILERFSAQQFPDLHSELNLSSLELGDSALYFCASSPRRSTDTQYFGPGTRLTVL.

The rearrangement links TRBV11-2 to TRBJ1-2; D gene ambiguous. The ends were cut back, 3 bases at V and 1 base at J, with 6 bases in the middle. Germline V gene sequence: CDR1 SGHAT, CDR2 FQNNGV. The CDR3 is 13 residues long. CDR3 sequence reads: CASSFGRNYGYTF. DNA for the CDR3: TGTGCCAGCAGCTTTGGACGTAACTATGGCTACACCTTC.

The V gene is TRBV28, the J gene TRBJ2-1; D is undetermined. V lost 1 base to trimming and J lost 12 bases, with 16 bases between them. CDR1 and CDR2 (germline): MDHEN, SYDVKM. This CDR3 comprises 14 residues. The CDR3 loop is CASSLSWTPAAQFF. The DNA for the CDR3 is TGTGCCAGCAGTTTATCTTGGACCCCGGCGGCGCAGTTCTTC.

As regards this clone: A junction end diverges from the germline sequence, so it may reflect a read error. Distinct nucleotide sequences in the sample also encode this CDR3. V usage is TRBV5-1 and J usage is TRBJ2-7; a possible D gene is TRBD1 (6 bases). Germline V gives CDR1 SGHRS, CDR2 YFSETQ. There are 15 residues in the CDR3. The CDR3 sequence is CASSLEAGVRYEQYF. CDR3 DNA sequence: TGTGCCAGCAGCTTGGAGGCAGGGGTAAGGTACGAGCAGTACTTC. Supplemented by reference TRBV5-1 and TRBJ2-7, the full variable domain reads KAGVTQTPRYLIKTRGQQVTLSCSPISGHRSVSWYQQTPGQGLQFLFEYFSETQRNKGNFPGRFSGRQFSNSRSEMNVSTLELGDSALYLCASSLEAGVRYEQYFGPGTRLTVT.

The V call is TRBV9, the J call TRBJ1-1, with D perhaps TRBD1 (5 bases). The length of the CDR3 is 15 residues. V shed 4 bases and J shed 3 bases, with 16 bases lying between them. The V gene's germline CDR1 is SGDLS and CDR2 YYNGEE. Here the CDR3 DNA reads TGTGCCAGCAGCCTATACGGGACTCCCTACACTGAAGCTTTCTTT. Protein product: CASSLYGTPYTEAFF.

The CDR3 here is CASSFSRVADPQETQYF. DNA for the CDR3: TGTGCCAGCAGCTTTTCCAGAGTGGCGGACCCTCAAGAGACCCAGTACTTC. The chain combines TRBV11-2 with TRBJ2-5; D unresolved. V gave up 3 bases and J gave up 2 bases, with 19 bases separating them. Germline V gene sequence: CDR1 SGHAT, CDR2 FQNNGV. This CDR3 is 17 amino acids long.

The rearrangement uses TRBV9 and TRBJ1-3; 8 nucleotides line up with TRBD1. The CDR3 has 15 residues. The J segment lost 3 bases and the V segment lost 4 bases, leaving 6 bases of the junction unmatched. The germline V gene has CDR1 SGDLS and CDR2 YYNGEE. The CDR3 spells CASSQTGAYGNTIYF. The CDR3, as DNA: TGTGCCAGCAGCCAGACAGGGGCGTATGGAAACACCATATATTTT.

This sequence joins TRBV7-9 and TRBJ2-5; a weak D match, TRBD2 (5 bases). CDR1 SEHNR and CDR2 FQNEAQ come from the germline V gene (reference sequence). Trimming stripped 4 bases from V and 7 bases from J, with 19 bases between. The CDR3 contains 15 residues. CDR3 region: CASSYNRDYRWTQYF. DNA of the CDR3: TGTGCCAGCAGCTACAACCGGGATTACCGGTGGACCCAGTACTTC.

The chain couples TRBV6-5 to TRBJ2-7; D unclear. V was pared by 2 bases and J by 7 bases, with 9 bases between. Germline V CDR1 and CDR2: MNHEY, SVGAGI. This CDR3 comprises 12 residues. The CDR3 nucleotides are TGTGCCAGCAGTTACGGGGATTGGGAGCAGTACTTC. This codes for CASSYGDWEQYF.